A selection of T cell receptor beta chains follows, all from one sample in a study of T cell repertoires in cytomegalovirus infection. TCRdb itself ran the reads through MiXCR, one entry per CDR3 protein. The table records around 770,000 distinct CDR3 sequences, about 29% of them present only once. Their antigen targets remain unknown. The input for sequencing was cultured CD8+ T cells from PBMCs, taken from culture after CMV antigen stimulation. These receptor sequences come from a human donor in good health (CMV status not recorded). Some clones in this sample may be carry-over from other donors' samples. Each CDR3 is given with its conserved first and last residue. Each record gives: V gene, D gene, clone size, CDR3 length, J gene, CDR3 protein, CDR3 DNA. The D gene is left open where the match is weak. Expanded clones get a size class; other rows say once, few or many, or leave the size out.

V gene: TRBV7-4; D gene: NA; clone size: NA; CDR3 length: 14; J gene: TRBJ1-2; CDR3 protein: CASSPTTVIYGYTF; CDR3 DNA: TGTGCCAGCAGTCCCACTACAGTTATCTATGGCTACACCTTC
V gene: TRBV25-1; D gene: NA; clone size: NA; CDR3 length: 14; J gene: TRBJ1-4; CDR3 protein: CASRQTGSNEKLFF; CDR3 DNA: TGTGCCTCCCGTCAAACAGGTAGTAATGAAAAACTGTTTTTT
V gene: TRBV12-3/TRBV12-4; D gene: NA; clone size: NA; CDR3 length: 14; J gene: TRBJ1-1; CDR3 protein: CASSTAPGFTEAFF; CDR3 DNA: TGTGCCAGCAGTACCGCCCCGGGCTTCACTGAAGCTTTCTTT
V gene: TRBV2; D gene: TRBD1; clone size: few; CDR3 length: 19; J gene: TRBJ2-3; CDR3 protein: CASSNHPDNPGQVGDTQYF; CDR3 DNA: TGTGCCAGCAGTAACCACCCAGATAATCCGGGACAGGTTGGCGATACGCAGTATTTT
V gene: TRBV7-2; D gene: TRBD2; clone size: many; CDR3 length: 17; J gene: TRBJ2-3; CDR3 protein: CASSFPLAGGLTDTQYF; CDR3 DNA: TGTGCCAGCAGCTTCCCTCTAGCGGGGGGGTTAACAGATACGCAGTATTTT
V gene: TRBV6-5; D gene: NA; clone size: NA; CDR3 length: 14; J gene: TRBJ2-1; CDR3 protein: CASSYSGSTNEQFF; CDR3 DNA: TGTGCCAGCAGTTACTCTGGGTCAACAAATGAGCAGTTCTTC
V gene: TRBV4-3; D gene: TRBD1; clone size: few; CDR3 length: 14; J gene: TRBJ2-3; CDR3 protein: CASSWTGESDTQYF; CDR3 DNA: TGCGCCAGCAGCTGGACAGGGGAGTCAGATACGCAGTATTTT
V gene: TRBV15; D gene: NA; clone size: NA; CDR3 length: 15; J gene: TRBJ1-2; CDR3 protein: CATSRDRSPNYGYTF; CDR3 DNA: TGTGCCACCAGCAGAGACAGGAGCCCAAACTATGGCTACACCTTC
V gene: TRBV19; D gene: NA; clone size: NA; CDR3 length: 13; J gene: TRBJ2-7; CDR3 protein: CASSMGRYYEQYF; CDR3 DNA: TGTGCCAGTAGTATGGGACGTTACTACGAGCAGTACTTC
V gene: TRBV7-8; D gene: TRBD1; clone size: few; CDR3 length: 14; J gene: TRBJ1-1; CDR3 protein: CASSKDRVGTEAFF; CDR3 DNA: TGTGCCAGCAGCAAGGACAGGGTGGGGACTGAAGCTTTCTTT
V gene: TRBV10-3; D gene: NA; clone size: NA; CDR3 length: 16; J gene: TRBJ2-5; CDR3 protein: CAIGERDNPSGETQYF; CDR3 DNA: TGTGCCATCGGGGAGCGGGACAACCCTTCGGGAGAGACCCAGTACTTC
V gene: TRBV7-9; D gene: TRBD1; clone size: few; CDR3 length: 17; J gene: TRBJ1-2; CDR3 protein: CASSLGNRQGQNYGYTF; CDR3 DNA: TGTGCCAGCAGCTTGGGAAATAGACAGGGGCAAAACTATGGCTACACCTTC
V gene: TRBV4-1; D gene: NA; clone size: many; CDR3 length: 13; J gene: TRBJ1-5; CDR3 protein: CASSQGENQPQHF; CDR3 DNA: TGCGCCAGCAGCCAAGGGGAAAATCAGCCCCAGCATTTT
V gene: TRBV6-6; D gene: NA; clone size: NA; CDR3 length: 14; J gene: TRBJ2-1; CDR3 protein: CASAVALTYNEQFF; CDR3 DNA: TGTGCCAGCGCGGTTGCTCTAACCTACAATGAGCAGTTCTTC
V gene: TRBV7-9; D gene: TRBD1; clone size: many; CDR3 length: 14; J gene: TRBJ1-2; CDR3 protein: CASSSDRGDYGYTF; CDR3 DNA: TGTGCCAGCAGCTCTGACAGGGGCGACTATGGCTACACCTTC
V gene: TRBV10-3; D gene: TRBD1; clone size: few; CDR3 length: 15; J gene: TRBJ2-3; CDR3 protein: CAISIRDRGQDTQYF; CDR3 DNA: TGTGCCATCAGTATCCGGGACAGGGGGCAGGATACGCAGTATTTT
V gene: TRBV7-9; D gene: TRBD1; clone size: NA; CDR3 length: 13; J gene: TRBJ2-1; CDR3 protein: CAIPGQIYNEQFF; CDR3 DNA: TGTGCCATTCCGGGACAGATCTACAATGAGCAGTTCTTC
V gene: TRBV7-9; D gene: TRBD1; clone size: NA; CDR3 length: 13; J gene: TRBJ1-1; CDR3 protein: CAVRDRALIEAFF; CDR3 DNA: TGTGCCGTACGGGACAGGGCCCTTATTGAAGCTTTCTTT
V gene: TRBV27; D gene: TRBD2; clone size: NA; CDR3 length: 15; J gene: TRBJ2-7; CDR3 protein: CASSLTSGITYEQYF; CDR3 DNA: TGTGCCAGCAGTCTGACTAGCGGCATTACCTACGAGCAGTACTTC
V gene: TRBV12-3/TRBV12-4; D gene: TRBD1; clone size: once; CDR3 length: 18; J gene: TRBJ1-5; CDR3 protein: CASSFRTGVLSGNQPQHF; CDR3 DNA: TGTGCCAGCAGTTTCAGGACAGGAGTCCTTAGCGGGAATCAGCCCCAGCATTTT
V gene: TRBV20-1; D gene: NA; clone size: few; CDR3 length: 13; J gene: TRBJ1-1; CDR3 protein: CSATGTMNTEAFF; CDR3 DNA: TGCAGTGCTACAGGGACTATGAACACTGAAGCTTTCTTT
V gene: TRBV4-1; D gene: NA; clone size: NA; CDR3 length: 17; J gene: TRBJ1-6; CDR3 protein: CASSQDPGSSYNSPLHF; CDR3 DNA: TGTGCCAGCAGCCAAGATCCGGGGAGCTCCTATAATTCACCCCTCCACTTT
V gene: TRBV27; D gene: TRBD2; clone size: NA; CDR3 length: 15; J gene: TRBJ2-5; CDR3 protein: CASSLSPGGVETQHF; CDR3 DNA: TGTGCCAGCAGTTTATCCCCGGGGGGGGTGGAGACCCAGCACTTC
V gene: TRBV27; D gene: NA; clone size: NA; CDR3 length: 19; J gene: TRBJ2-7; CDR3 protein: CASSLRPPQVMSADYEQYF; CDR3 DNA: TGTGCCAGCAGTTTAAGGCCCCCCCAAGTTATGTCAGCAGACTACGAGCAGTACTTC
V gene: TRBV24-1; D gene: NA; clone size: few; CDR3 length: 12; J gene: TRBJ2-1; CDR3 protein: CATSDAYNEQFF; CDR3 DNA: TGTGCCACCAGTGATGCTTACAATGAGCAGTTCTTC
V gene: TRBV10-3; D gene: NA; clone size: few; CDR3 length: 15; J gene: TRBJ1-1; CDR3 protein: CAISESVGMNTEAFF; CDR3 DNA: TGTGCCATCAGTGAGTCGGTGGGGATGAACACTGAAGCTTTCTTT
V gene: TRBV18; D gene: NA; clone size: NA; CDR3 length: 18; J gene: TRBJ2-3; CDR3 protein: CASSPRDDYGPITDTQYF; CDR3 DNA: TGTGCCAGCTCACCACGAGACGATTATGGACCGATCACAGATACGCAGTATTTT
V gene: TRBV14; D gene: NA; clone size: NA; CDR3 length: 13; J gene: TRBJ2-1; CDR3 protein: CASSQDWGDSPFF; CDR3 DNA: TGTGCCAGCAGCCAAGATTGGGGGGACAGCCCCTTCTTC
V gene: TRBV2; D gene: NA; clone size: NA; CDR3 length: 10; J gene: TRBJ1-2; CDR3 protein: CASINYGYTF; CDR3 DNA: TGTGCCAGCATTAACTATGGCTACACCTTC
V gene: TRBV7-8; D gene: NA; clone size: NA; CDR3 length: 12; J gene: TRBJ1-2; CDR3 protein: CASSLGNLGYTF; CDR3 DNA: TGTGCCAGCAGCTTAGGGAATCTTGGCTACACCTTC
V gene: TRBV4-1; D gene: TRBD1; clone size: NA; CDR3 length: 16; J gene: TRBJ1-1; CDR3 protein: CASSQEGRGRNTEAFF; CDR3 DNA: TGCGCCAGCAGCCAAGAGGGCAGGGGGAGGAACACTGAAGCTTTCTTT
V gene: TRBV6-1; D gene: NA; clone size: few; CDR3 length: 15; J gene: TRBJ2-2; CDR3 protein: CASIGIAENTGELFF; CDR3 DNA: TGTGCCAGCATAGGGATAGCGGAGAACACCGGGGAGCTGTTTTTT
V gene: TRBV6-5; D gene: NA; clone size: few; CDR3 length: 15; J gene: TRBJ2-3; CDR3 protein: CASSYSAGLTDTQYF; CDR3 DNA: TGTGCCAGCAGTTACTCGGCGGGGCTCACAGATACGCAGTATTTT
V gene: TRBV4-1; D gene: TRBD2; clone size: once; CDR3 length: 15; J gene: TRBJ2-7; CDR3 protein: CASSQSGGSSYEQYF; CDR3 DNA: TGCGCCAGCAGCCAGAGCGGGGGGAGCTCCTACGAGCAGTACTTC
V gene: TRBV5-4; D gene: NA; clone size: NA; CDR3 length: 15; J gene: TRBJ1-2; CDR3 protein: CASSIGQFLNYGYTF; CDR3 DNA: TGTGCCAGCAGCATTGGACAGTTCCTTAACTATGGCTACACCTTC
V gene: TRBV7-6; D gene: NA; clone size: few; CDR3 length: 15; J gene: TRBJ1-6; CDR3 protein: CASSLGRDGNSPLHF; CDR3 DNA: TGTGCCAGCAGCTTAGGCAGGGATGGGAATTCACCCCTCCACTTT
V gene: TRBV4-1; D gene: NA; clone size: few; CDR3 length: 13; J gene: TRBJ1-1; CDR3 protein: CASSPLLYTEAFF; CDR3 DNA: TGCGCCAGCAGCCCTCTGCTATACACTGAAGCTTTCTTT
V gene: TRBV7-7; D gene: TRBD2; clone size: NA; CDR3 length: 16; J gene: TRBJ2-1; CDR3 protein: CASSWGTSGGYNEQFF; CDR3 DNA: TGTGCTAGCAGCTGGGGGACTAGCGGGGGGTACAATGAGCAGTTCTTC
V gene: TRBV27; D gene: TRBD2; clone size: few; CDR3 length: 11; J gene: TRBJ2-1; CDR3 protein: CASTTGGDLFF; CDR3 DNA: TGTGCCAGCACTACGGGGGGGGACCTGTTCTTC
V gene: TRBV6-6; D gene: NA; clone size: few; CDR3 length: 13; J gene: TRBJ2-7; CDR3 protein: CASTRTDSYEQYF; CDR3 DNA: TGTGCCAGCACCCGGACAGACTCCTACGAGCAGTACTTC
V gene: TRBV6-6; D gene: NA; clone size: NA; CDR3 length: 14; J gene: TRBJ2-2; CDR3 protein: CASSHWTESGELFF; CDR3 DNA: TGTGCCAGCAGCCACTGGACAGAGTCCGGGGAGCTGTTTTTT
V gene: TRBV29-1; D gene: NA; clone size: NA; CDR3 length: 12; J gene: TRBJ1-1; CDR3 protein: CSVLGRYTEAFF; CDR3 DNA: TGCAGCGTGCTTGGCAGGTACACTGAAGCTTTCTTT
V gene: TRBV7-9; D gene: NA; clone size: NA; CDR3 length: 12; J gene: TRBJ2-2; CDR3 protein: CASSFLERELFF; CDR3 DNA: TGTGCCAGCAGCTTTCTAGAGCGGGAGCTGTTTTTT
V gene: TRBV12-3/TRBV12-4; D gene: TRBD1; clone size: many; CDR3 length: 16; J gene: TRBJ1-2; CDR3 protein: CATRRTGTAANYGYTF; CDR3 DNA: TGTGCCACCCGACGGACCGGGACAGCAGCCAACTATGGCTACACCTTC
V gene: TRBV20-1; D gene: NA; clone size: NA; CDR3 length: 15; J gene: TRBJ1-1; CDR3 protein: CSAREAGFMNTEAFF; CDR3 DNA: TGCAGTGCTAGAGAAGCAGGGTTCATGAACACTGAAGCTTTCTTT
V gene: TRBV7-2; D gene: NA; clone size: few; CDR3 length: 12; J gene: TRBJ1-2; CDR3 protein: CASSFIGGGYTF; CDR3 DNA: TGTGCCAGCAGCTTCATAGGAGGTGGCTACACCTTC
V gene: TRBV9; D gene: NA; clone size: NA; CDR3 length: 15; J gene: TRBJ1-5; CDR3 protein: CASSPWDGSNQPQHF; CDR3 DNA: TGTGCCAGCAGCCCTTGGGACGGTAGCAATCAGCCCCAGCATTTT
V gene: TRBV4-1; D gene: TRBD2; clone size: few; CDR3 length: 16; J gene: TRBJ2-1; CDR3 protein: CASTWQLAGYENEQFF; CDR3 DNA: TGCGCCAGCACCTGGCAACTAGCGGGGTATGAGAATGAGCAGTTCTTC
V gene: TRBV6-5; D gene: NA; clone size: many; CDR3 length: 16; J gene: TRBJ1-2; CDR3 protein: CASSYIGSDLGYGYTF; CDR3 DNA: TGTGCCAGCAGTTACATTGGCTCGGACTTGGGGTATGGCTACACCTTC
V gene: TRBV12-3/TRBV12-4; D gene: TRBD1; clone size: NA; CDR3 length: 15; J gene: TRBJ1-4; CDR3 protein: CASSPWTGRNEKLFF; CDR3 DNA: TGTGCCAGCAGTCCATGGACAGGAAGAAATGAAAAACTGTTTTTT
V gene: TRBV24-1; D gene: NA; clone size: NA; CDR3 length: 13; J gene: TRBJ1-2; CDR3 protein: CATSGTPDYGYTF; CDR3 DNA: TGTGCCACCAGTGGGACGCCGGACTATGGCTACACCTTC
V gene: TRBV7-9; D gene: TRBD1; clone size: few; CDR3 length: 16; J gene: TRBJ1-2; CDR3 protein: CASSPSRDRGISGYTF; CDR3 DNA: TGTGCCAGCAGCCCCTCTCGGGACAGGGGGATATCCGGCTACACCTTC
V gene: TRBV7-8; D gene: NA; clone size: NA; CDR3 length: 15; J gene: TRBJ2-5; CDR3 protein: CASSLALGAQETQYF; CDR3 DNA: TGTGCCAGCAGCTTAGCGCTCGGAGCACAAGAGACCCAGTACTTC
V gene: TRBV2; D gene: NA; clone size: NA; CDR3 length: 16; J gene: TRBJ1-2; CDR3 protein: CASISGISRLDYGYTF; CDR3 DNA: TGTGCCAGCATCTCAGGAATCTCTCGCCTTGACTATGGCTACACCTTC
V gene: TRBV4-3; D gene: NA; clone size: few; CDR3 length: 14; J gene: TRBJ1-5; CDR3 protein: CASSQLLEHRPQHF; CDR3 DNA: TGCGCCAGCAGCCAACTTTTGGAACATCGGCCCCAGCATTTT
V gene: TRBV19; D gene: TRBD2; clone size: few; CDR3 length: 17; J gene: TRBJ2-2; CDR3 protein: CASRLAGGAGNTGELFF; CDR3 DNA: TGTGCCAGTAGGCTAGCGGGGGGGGCCGGGAACACCGGGGAGCTGTTTTTT
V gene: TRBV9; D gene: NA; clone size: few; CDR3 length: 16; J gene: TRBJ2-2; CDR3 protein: CASSGHIVTNTGELFF; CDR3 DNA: TGTGCCAGCAGCGGACACATAGTAACGAACACCGGGGAGCTGTTTTTT
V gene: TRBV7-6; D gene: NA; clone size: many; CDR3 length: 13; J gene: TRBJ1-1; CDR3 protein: CASSAMAGTEAFF; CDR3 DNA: TGTGCCAGCAGCGCTATGGCGGGCACTGAAGCTTTCTTT